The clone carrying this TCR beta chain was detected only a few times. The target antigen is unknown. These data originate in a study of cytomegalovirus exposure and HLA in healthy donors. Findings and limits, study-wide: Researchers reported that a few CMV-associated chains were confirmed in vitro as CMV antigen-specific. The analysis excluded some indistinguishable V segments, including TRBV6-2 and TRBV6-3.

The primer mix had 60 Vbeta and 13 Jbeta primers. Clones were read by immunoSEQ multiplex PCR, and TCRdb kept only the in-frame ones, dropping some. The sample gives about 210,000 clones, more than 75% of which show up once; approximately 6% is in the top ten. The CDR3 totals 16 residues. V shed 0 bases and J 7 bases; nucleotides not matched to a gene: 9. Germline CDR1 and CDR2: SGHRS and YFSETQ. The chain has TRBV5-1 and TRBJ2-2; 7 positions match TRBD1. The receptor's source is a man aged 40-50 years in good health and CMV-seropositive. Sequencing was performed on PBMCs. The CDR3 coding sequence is TGCGCCAGCAGCTTGGAGGGGGCCTTGTGGAACGGGGAGCTGTTTTTT. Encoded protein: CASSLEGALWNGELFF.